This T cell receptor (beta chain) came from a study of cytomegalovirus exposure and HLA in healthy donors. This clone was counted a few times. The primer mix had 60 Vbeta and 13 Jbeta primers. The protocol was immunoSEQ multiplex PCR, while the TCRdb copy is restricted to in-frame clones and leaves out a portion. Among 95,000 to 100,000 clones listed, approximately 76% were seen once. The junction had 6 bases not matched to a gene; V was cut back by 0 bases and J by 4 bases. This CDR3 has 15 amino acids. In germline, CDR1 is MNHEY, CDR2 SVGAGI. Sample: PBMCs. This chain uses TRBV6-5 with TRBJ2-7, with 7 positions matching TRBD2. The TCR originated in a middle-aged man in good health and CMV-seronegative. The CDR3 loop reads CASSYSGGRGYEQYF. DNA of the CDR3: TGTGCCAGCAGTTACTCAGGCGGGAGAGGGTACGAGCAGTACTTC.